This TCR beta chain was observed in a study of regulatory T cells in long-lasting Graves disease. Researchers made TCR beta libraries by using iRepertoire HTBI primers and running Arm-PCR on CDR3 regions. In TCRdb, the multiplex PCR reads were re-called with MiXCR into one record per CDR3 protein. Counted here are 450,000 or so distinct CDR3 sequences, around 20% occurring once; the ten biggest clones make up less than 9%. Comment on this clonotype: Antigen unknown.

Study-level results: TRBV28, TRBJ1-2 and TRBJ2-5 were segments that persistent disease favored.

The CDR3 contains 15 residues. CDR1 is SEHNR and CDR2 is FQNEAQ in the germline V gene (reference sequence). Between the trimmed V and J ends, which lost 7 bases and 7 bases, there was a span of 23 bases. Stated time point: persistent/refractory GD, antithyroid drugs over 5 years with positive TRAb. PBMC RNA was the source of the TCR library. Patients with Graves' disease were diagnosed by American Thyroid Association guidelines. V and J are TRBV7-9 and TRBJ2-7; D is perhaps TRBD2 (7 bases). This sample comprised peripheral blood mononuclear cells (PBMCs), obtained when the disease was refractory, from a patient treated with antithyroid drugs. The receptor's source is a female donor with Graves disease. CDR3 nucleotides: TGTGCCAGCACCCTGGAGGGAGGGGGAATGGATGAGCAGTACTTC. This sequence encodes CASTLEGGGMDEQYF.